Below are 16 T cell receptor beta chains sequenced from a single sample in a study of memory CD4+ T cells and cytomegalovirus serostatus. Repertoires were generated with immunoSEQ multiplex PCR, while TCRdb's copy carries only in-frame clones and drops some. This sample carries about 75,000 clones, around 78% of them seen once, and the ten largest clones take approximately 2.4%. Single viable CD3+CD4+CD8-CD45RO+ cells were sorted as the memory CD4+ T cells. The specimen sequenced was memory CD4+ T cells from blood. The origin of the receptors is an adult in good health and CMV-seropositive.

This clone was seen only once. V is TRBV5-1 and J is TRBJ1-2; D is uncertain. From germline, CDR1 is SGHRS and CDR2 YFSETQ. V was trimmed by 4 bases and J by 7 bases, leaving 20 bases between them. This CDR3 comprises 15 residues. The CDR3 spells CASSLDGISVRGYTF. CDR3 sequence (DNA): TGCGCCAGCAGCCTGGACGGGATTTCGGTCCGTGGCTACACCTTC.

This clone occurred once. The J gene is TRBJ1-1, the V gene TRBV27; no firm D call. Germline V gene sequence: CDR1 MNHEY, CDR2 SMNVEV (reference sequence). The V gene lost 6 bases and the J gene lost 5 bases, with 19 bases spanning the gap. This CDR3 has 15 residues. CDR3 DNA: TGTGCCAGCAGGAATATCTGGTTGGCGGGGACTGAAGCTTTCTTT. Amino acid sequence: CASRNIWLAGTEAFF.

On this clone: At one end the junction does not follow the germline gene, possibly because of a read error. The J gene is TRBJ2-3, the V gene TRBV28; maybe TRBD2 (7 bases). The CDR3 length is 11 residues. From germline, CDR1 is MDHEN and CDR2 SYDVKM. Here the CDR3 DNA reads TGCCCCGCGGGGGCAAGGAATACGCAGTATTTT. Translation gives CPAGARNTQYF.

This clone was seen a single time. The rearrangement joins TRBV4-1 to TRBJ1-3, with 8 bases fitting TRBD1. The trim removed 4 bases at V and 0 bases at J, leaving 5 bases unmatched. The CDR3 contains 16 residues. Germline CDR1 reads MGHRA; CDR2 reads YSYEKL. This CDR3 is CASSPDREFSGNTIYF. The CDR3 DNA follows: TGCGCCAGCAGCCCGGACAGGGAGTTCTCTGGAAACACCATATATTTT.

The chain uses TRBV11-3 and TRBJ2-1; possible D gene TRBD1, 5 bases. The CDR3 is 15 amino acids. From germline, CDR1 is SGHNT and CDR2 YENEEA. Trimming left V 1 base short and J 5 bases short, with 12 bases between. The CDR3, as DNA: TGTGCCAGCAGCTTAGGGGGCTTCACCAACAATGAGCAGTTCTTC. Protein sequence: CASSLGGFTNNEQFF.

The rearrangement links TRBV27 to TRBJ1-1; D is unresolved. This CDR3 has 14 amino acids. Germline V CDR1 and CDR2: MNHEY, SMNVEV (reference sequence). Between the trimmed V and J ends, which lost 0 bases and 4 bases, there was a span of 9 bases. CDR3 in DNA: TGTGCCAGCAGTTTATCTAGGACGGCCACTGAAGCTTTCTTT. Its translation is CASSLSRTATEAFF.

The rearrangement links TRBV27 to TRBJ1-1; D possibly corresponds to TRBD1 (6 bases). This CDR3 region has 14 residues. V shed 4 bases and J shed 5 bases, with 14 bases lying between them. Germline V gene lookup returns CDR1 MNHEY and CDR2 SMNVEV (reference sequence). In nucleotides, the CDR3 is TGTGCCAGCAGTTGGGCCAGGGGTTTAACTGAAGCTTTCTTT. Translating it yields CASSWARGLTEAFF.

The rearrangement uses TRBV7-8 and TRBJ2-1; 8 bases align to TRBD1. The CDR3 extends over 13 amino acids. Trimming cost V 5 bases and J 5 bases; bases outside gene matches: 2. The germline CDR1 and CDR2 sequences are SGHVS and FQNEAQ. CDR3 DNA sequence: TGTGCCAGCAGCCGGGACAGGAACAATGAGCAGTTCTTC. This codes for CASSRDRNNEQFF.

The rearrangement joins TRBV2 to TRBJ1-5; maybe TRBD1 (6 bases). CDR3 length: 17 residues. Germline V lookup: CDR1 SNHLY, CDR2 FYNNEI. V was trimmed by 8 bases and J by 3 bases, leaving 23 bases between them. The chain's CDR3 is CASHLREGGHSNQPQHF. CDR3 DNA sequence: TGTGCCAGCCACCTTAGGGAGGGGGGCCATTCCAATCAGCCCCAGCATTTT.

V gene TRBV19 combines with J gene TRBJ2-3; 8 bases map to TRBD1. Per the germline V gene, CDR1 is LNHDA and CDR2 is SQIVND (reference sequence). Trimming took 8 bases from V and 4 from J; bases not matched to a gene: 5. CDR3 length equals 13 residues. CDR3 nucleotides: TGTGCCAGTGGGACAGGTTACGCAGATACGCAGTATTTT. Translation gives CASGTGYADTQYF.

The chain couples TRBV5-4 to TRBJ2-1; 9 bases agree with TRBD1. From germline, CDR1 is SGHNT and CDR2 YYREEE (reference sequence). J was trimmed by 5 bases and V by 2 bases; bases with no gene match: 8. There are 16 residues in the CDR3. The CDR3 loop is CASSLTTGGMDNEQFF. DNA of the CDR3: TGTGCCAGCAGCTTAACTACAGGGGGCATGGACAATGAGCAGTTCTTC.

The chain is built from TRBV5-1 and TRBJ2-1, with D perhaps TRBD2 (5 bases). CDR1 and CDR2 (germline): SGHRS, YFSETQ. The CDR3 is 12 amino acids. V lost 0 bases and J 7 bases, leaving 5 bases between the germline ends. In DNA, the CDR3 is TGCGCCAGCAGCTTGGGACTAAATGAGCAGTTCTTC. This translates into CASSLGLNEQFF.

This rearrangement joins TRBV29-1 to TRBJ2-5; D is possibly TRBD2 (6 bases). Germline CDR1 reads SQVTM; CDR2 reads ANQGSEA. The CDR3 consists of 13 residues. The CDR3 DNA follows: TGCTGCACCATGAATAGCGGCGAAGAGACCCAGTACTTC. Translation gives CCTMNSGEETQYF.

The rearrangement links TRBV10-3 to TRBJ1-2, with D possibly TRBD1 on 6 matching bases. Germline V gene sequence: CDR1 ENHRY, CDR2 SYGVKD. The V end was cut by 6 bases, the J end by 4 bases, with 18 bases between. CDR3 length: 15 amino acids. CDR3 bases: TGTGCCATCAGGAAAGAGACAGGAGTAAGCTATGGCTACACCTTC. It codes for CAIRKETGVSYGYTF.

V gene TRBV6-1 combines with J gene TRBJ2-3; 11 bases fit TRBD2. This CDR3 is 15 amino acids long. V dropped 6 bases and J dropped 6; count of bases not matched to a gene: 8. Germline V gene data show CDR1 as MNHNS and CDR2 as SASEGT. CDR3 amino acids: CASSLSGRDIDTQYF. For the CDR3, the DNA is TGTGCCAGCAGCCTTAGCGGGAGGGATATCGATACGCAGTATTTT.

V gene TRBV19 combines with J gene TRBJ1-4; D ambiguous. V was trimmed by 5 bases and J by 6 bases, leaving 10 bases between them. Per the germline V gene, CDR1 is LNHDA and CDR2 is SQIVND (reference sequence). The CDR3 loop spans 13 amino acids. The CDR3, as DNA: TGTGCCAGTAGTTGGTCATACTATGAAAAACTGTTTTTT. Encoded protein: CASSWSYYEKLFF.